This TCR beta chain was sequenced during a study of blood T cell repertoires in COVID-19. Study-wide context: Italy, Spain and the United States were the sources of the convalescent and acute COVID-19 samples. PBMCs, B-cell-depleted T cells, or T cells were the source of the cDNA or gDNA that made up the material.

The CDR3 has 16 residues. Germline-derived CDR1 and CDR2 are SGDLS and YYNGEE. V dropped 0 bases and J dropped 4; count of bases not matched to a gene: 4. TCRdb keeps only in-frame clones here, not all; method: immunoSEQ multiplex PCR. The table lists approximately 150,000 clones, 75% to 90% of them singletons. V gene TRBV9 combines with J gene TRBJ2-2; 9 bases line up with TRBD2. The origin of this receptor is a woman aged 45-65 years with acute or convalescent COVID-19. Source material: peripheral blood. DNA for the CDR3: TGTGCCAGCAGCGTAGGGGCGGGAGGGGTCACCGGGGAGCTGTTTTTT. Its protein product is CASSVGAGGVTGELFF.